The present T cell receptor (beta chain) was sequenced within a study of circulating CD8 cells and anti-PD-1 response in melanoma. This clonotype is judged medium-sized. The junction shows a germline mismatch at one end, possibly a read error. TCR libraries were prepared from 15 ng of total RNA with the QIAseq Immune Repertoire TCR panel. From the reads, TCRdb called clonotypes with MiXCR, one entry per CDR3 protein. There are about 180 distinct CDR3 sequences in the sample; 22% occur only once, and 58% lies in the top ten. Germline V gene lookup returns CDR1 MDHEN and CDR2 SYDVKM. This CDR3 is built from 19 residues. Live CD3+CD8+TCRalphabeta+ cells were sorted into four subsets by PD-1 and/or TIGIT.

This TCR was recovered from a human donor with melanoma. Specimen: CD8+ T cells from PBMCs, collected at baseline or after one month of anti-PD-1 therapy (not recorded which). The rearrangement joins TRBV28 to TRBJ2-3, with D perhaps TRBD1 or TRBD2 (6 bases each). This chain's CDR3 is CASSRGDNTPGFILDRQYF. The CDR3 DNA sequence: TGTGCCAGCAGTCGCGGGGACAACACCCCCGGGTTTATTTTGGATAGGCAGTATTTT.